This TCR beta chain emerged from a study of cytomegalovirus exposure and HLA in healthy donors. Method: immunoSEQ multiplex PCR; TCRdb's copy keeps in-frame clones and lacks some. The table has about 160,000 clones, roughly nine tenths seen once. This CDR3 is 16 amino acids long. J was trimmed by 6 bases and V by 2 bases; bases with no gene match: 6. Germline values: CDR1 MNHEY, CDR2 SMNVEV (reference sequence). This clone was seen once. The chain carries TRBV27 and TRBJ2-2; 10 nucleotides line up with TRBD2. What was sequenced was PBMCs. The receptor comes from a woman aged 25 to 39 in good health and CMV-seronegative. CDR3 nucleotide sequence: TGTGCCAGCAGTTTAGGGCTAGCGGGAGCTTCCGGGGAGCTGTTTTTT. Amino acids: CASSLGLAGASGELFF.